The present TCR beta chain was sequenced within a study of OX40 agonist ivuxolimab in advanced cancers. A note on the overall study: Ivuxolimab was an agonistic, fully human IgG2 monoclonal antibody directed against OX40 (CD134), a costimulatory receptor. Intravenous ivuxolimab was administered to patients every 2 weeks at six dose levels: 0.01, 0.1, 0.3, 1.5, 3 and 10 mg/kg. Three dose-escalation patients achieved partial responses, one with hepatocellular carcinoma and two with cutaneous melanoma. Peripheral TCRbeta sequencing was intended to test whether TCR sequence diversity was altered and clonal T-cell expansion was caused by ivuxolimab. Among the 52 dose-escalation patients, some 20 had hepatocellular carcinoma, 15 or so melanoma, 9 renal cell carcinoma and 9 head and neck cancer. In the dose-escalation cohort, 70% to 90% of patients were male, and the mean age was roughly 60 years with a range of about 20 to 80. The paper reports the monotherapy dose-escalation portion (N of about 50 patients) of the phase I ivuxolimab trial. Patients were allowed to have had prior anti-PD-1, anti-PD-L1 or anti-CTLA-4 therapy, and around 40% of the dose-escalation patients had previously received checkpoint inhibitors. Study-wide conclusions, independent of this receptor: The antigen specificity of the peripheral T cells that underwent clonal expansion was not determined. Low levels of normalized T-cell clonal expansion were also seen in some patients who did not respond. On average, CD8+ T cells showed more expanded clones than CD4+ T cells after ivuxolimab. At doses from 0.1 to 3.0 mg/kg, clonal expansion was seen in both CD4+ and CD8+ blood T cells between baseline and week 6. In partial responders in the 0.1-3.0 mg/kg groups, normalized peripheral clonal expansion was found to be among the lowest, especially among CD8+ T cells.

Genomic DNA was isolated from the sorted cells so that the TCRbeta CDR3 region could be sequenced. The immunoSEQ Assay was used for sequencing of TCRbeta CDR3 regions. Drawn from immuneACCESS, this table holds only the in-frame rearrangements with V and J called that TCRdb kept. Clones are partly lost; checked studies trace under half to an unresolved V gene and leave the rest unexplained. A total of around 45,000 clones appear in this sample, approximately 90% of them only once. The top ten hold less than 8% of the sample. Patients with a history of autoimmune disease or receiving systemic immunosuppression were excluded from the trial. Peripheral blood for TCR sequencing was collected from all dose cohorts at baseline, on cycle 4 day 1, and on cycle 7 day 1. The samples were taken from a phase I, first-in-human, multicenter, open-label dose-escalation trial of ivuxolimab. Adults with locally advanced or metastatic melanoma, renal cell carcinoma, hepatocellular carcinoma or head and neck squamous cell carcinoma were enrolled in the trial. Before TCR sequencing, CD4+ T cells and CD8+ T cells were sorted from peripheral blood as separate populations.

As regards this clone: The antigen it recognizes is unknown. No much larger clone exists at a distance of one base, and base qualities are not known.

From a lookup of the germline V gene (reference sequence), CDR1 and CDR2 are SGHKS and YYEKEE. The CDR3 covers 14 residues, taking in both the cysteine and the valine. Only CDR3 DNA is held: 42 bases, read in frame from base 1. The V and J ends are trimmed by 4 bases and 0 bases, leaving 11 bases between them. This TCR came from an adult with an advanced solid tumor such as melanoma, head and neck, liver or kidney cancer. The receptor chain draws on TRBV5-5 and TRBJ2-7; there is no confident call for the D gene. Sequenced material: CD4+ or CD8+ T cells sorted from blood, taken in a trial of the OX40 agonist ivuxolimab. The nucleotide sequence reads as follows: TGTGCCAGCAGCGAGGCCTCAAGCTCCTACGAGCAGTACGTC. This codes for CASSEASSSYEQYV.